A single sample is the source of the 31 T cell receptor beta chains below, sequenced in a study of OX40 agonist ivuxolimab in advanced cancers. The method was immunoSEQ multiplex PCR; TCRdb's version includes in-frame clones alone and lacks a portion of them. Of 40,000 to 60,000 clones listed, just over 85% are singletons. The sequencing here drew on CD4+ or CD8+ T cells sorted from blood, taken in a trial of the OX40 agonist ivuxolimab. Receptors originate from an adult with an advanced solid tumor such as melanoma, head and neck, liver or kidney cancer.

The chain links TRBV5-4 to TRBJ2-5, with 7 bases lining up with TRBD1. With 1 base clipped from V and 2 bases from J, the junction kept 8 bases outside the gene matches. CDR1 and CDR2 (germline): SGHNT, YYREEE (reference sequence). This CDR3 spans 16 amino acids. The CDR3 region is CASSLRGRGTQETQYF. CDR3 sequence (DNA): TGTGCCAGCAGCTTGAGAGGCAGGGGGACGCAAGAGACCCAGTACTTC.

Points on this clone: Other DNA sequences in the sample encode the same CDR3. The rearrangement joins TRBV4-3 to TRBJ1-2; the match to TRBD1 covers 7 bases. V was clipped by 1 base and J by 2 bases; unmatched bases: 4. The germline V gene has CDR1 LGHNA and CDR2 YSLEER. The CDR3 loop spans 15 amino acids. CDR3 protein: CASSQGLGQNYGYTF. The CDR3 region has the DNA TGCGCCAGCAGCCAAGGATTGGGACAGAACTATGGCTACACCTTC.

V is TRBV18 and J is TRBJ2-2, with 7 bases that match TRBD1. Germline values: CDR1 KGHSH, CDR2 LQKENI. The CDR3 runs to 14 residues. Losses at the gene ends were 3 bases for V and 7 bases for J; bases not matched to a gene: 5. The CDR3 DNA sequence: TGTGCCAGCTCACCTACCAGGGGGATCGGGGAGCTGTTTTTT. It translates to CASSPTRGIGELFF.

This chain connects TRBV5-1 to TRBJ1-6; D is ambiguous. The germline gives CDR1 SGHRS, CDR2 YFSETQ. This CDR3 has 15 amino acids. Trimming left V 0 bases short and J 4 bases short, with 8 bases between. The chain's CDR3 is CASSLAAGYNSPLHF. CDR3 coding DNA: TGCGCCAGCAGCTTGGCTGCTGGGTATAATTCACCCCTCCACTTT.

The chain carries TRBV19 and TRBJ2-1, with 7 bases lining up with TRBD1. The CDR3 sequence is 14 residues long. Losses at the gene ends were 6 bases for V and 3 bases for J; bases not matched to a gene: 5. Per germline, CDR1 LNHDA and CDR2 SQIVND (reference sequence). CDR3 loop: CASRTTGSYNEQFF. The DNA for the CDR3 is TGTGCCAGTAGAACGACAGGGAGCTACAATGAGCAGTTCTTC.

The genes are TRBV5-1 and TRBJ2-3; 13 bases agree with TRBD2. CDR3 size: 16 residues. The germline V gene has CDR1 SGHRS and CDR2 YFSETQ. V shed 5 bases and J 2 bases; nucleotides not matched to a gene: 5. Here the CDR3 reads CASRRGLAGLTDTQYF. In nucleotides, the CDR3 is TGCGCCAGCAGGAGGGGACTAGCGGGGCTCACAGATACGCAGTATTTT.

The rearrangement uses TRBV28 and TRBJ2-5; 10 bases agree with TRBD2. The J segment lost 5 bases and the V segment lost 3 bases, leaving 9 bases of the junction unmatched. The CDR3 consists of 16 residues. From germline, CDR1 is MDHEN and CDR2 SYDVKM. The CDR3 DNA follows: TGTGCCAGCAGTTTGAGAAAGCGGGAGGGCCAGGAGACCCAGTACTTC. This codes for CASSLRKREGQETQYF.

This rearrangement joins TRBV5-1 to TRBJ1-4, with 7 nucleotides matching TRBD1. The CDR3 contains 16 residues. V was pared by 3 bases and J by 2 bases, with 7 bases of the junction left unmatched. Per germline, CDR1 SGHRS and CDR2 YFSETQ. DNA of the CDR3: TGCGCCAGCAGCTACACAGGGGCCGTGACTAATGAAAAACTGTTTTTT. Translation: CASSYTGAVTNEKLFF.

Concerning this clone: The conserved phenylalanine or tryptophan normally closing the CDR3 is absent here, so this likely arose from a read error. The DNA is omitted, as the CDR3 cannot be located on it reliably, and the CDR3 follows TCRdb's listing. The chain uses TRBV6-1 and TRBJ2-7; TRBD2 is the table's D call, not checked against the DNA. The CDR3 sequence runs 15 residues, both termini included. Germline CDR1 reads MNHNS; CDR2 reads SASEGT. CDR3 protein: CASSPGTSGRARVVD.

The rearrangement links TRBV12-2 to TRBJ1-1. TRBV12-2 is reported as a pseudogene. The CDR3 extends over 14 amino acids. The CDR3 DNA is TGTGCAAGTCGCTTAGCGACTGGGTACACTGAAGCTTTCTTT. It is translated as CASRLATGYTEAFF.

The chain combines TRBV6-5 with TRBJ2-3; D tentatively reads TRBD1 or TRBD2 (5 bases each). This CDR3 contains 15 residues. Trimming left V 5 bases short and J 1 base short, with 13 bases between. Looked up from germline, CDR1 is MNHEY and CDR2 is SVGAGI. The CDR3 sequence: CASSRGGPRTDTQYF. In nucleotides, the CDR3 is TGTGCCAGCAGTAGGGGCGGGCCGCGCACAGATACGCAGTATTTT.

The chain employs TRBV7-3 and TRBJ2-7; TRBD1 agrees at 8 bases. The CDR3 loop spans 18 amino acids. The V segment lost 4 bases and the J segment 3 bases; nucleotides outside the gene matches: 17. Germline V gives CDR1 SGHTA, CDR2 FQGTGA. The CDR3 sequence: CASSSQTQTGERFYEQYF. In DNA, the CDR3 is TGTGCCAGCAGCTCTCAAACTCAGACAGGGGAGAGATTCTACGAGCAGTACTTC.

The chain joins TRBV30 to TRBJ2-2, with a weak D call TRBD2 (6 bases). CDR1 is GTSNPN and CDR2 is SVGIG in the germline V gene (reference sequence). Trimming removed 4 bases at V and 6 bases at J, with 15 bases between. The CDR3 contains 14 residues. CDR3 residues: CAWKWTRGPGELFF. The DNA of the CDR3 is TGTGCCTGGAAGTGGACGCGGGGCCCCGGGGAGCTGTTTTTT.

This chain joins TRBV18 and TRBJ1-1; a weak D match, TRBD1 (5 bases). Germline V gene data show CDR1 as KGHSH and CDR2 as LQKENI. V lost 6 bases and J lost 10, with 18 bases in between. There are 13 residues in the CDR3. The CDR3 protein is CASSDGKQGRAFF. CDR3 sequence (DNA): TGTGCCAGCTCTGACGGGAAGCAGGGTCGAGCTTTCTTT.

V gene TRBV6-5 combines with J gene TRBJ1-1, with D unclear. This CDR3 comprises 16 residues. The germline V and J ends were trimmed by 0 bases and 3 bases, with 14 bases remaining between them. Per germline, CDR1 MNHEY and CDR2 SVGAGI. The CDR3 reads CASSYSRHQGDTEAFF. The CDR3 nucleotides are TGTGCCAGCAGTTACTCGAGACACCAAGGCGACACTGAAGCTTTCTTT.

V is TRBV15 and J is TRBJ1-2, with D perhaps TRBD1 (6 bases). V was pared by 0 bases and J by 6 bases, with 17 bases between. Germline CDR1 reads LNHNV; CDR2 reads YYDKDF (reference sequence). The CDR3 covers 16 residues. The CDR3 region is CATSRERPGAGDGYTF. The CDR3 DNA is TGTGCCACCAGCAGAGAAAGGCCCGGGGCAGGGGATGGCTACACCTTC.

This chain links TRBV5-6 with TRBJ2-3; 9 nucleotides agree with TRBD2. Unmatched junction bases numbered 8, after V lost 2 bases and J lost 4 bases. Germline V gives CDR1 SGHDT, CDR2 YYEEEE. The CDR3 is 16 amino acids. In DNA form, the CDR3 reads TGTGCCAGCAGCTTAAACAGCGGGGGGTTCGCAGATACGCAGTATTTT. It encodes CASSLNSGGFADTQYF.

The chain uses TRBV30 and TRBJ1-2; a weak D match, TRBD1 (6 bases). The ends were cut back, 4 bases at V and 7 bases at J, with 16 bases in the middle. The CDR3 has 13 amino acids. Germline V gives CDR1 GTSNPN, CDR2 SVGIG (reference sequence). In DNA, the CDR3 is TGTGCCTGGACAATGGACAGATTCGCTGGCTACACCTTC. Its protein product is CAWTMDRFAGYTF.

The J gene is TRBJ1-2, the V gene TRBV5-4; the D gene is possibly TRBD1 (5 bases). The length of the CDR3 is 17 residues. The V end lost 0 bases, the J end lost 5 bases, and 20 bases lay between the germline ends. CDR1 and CDR2 from the germline V gene are SGHNT and YYREEE (reference sequence). CDR3 sequence: CASSLGGAREVSYGYTF. Here the CDR3 DNA reads TGTGCCAGCAGCTTGGGAGGTGCCAGGGAGGTATCGTATGGCTACACCTTC.

The chain joins TRBV30 to TRBJ1-1; D gene uncertain. There are 12 residues in the CDR3. CDR1 and CDR2 from the germline V gene are GTSNPN and SVGIG (reference sequence). The V and J ends lost 4 bases and 0 bases respectively, with 6 bases between them. CDR3 in amino acids: CAWNGVNTEAFF. CDR3 DNA: TGTGCCTGGAACGGGGTGAACACTGAAGCTTTCTTT.

The V gene is TRBV10-3, the J gene TRBJ1-1, with 10 bases identical to TRBD1. V shed 6 bases, J shed 2 bases, and the junction held 6 bases outside the gene matches. The CDR3 is 15 amino acids. Germline assignment: CDR1 ENHRY and CDR2 SYGVKD. The CDR3 loop reads CAIRDGTGANTEAFF. The CDR3 DNA follows: TGTGCCATCAGAGACGGGACAGGGGCAAACACTGAAGCTTTCTTT.

V is TRBV10-3 and J is TRBJ2-5; TRBD1 agrees at 10 bases. V shed 10 bases and J 3 bases; nucleotides not matched to a gene: 14. Germline lookup yields CDR1 ENHRY and CDR2 SYGVKD. This CDR3 has 16 residues. CDR3 protein: CATTRLGTGAKETQYF. CDR3 sequence (DNA): TGTGCCACCACCCGGTTAGGGACAGGGGCAAAAGAGACCCAGTACTTC.

The CDR3 loop reads CAWKWGRGTDTQYF. CDR3 DNA: TGTGCCTGGAAGTGGGGGCGAGGAACAGATACGCAGTATTTT. The chain carries TRBV30 and TRBJ2-3; D possibly corresponds to TRBD1 (6 bases). The V end lost 4 bases, the J end lost 3 bases, and 14 bases lay between the germline ends. The CDR3 has 14 residues. The V gene's germline CDR1 is GTSNPN and CDR2 SVGIG (reference sequence).

V usage is TRBV7-8 and J usage is TRBJ2-1; 11 bases line up with TRBD2. After removal of 7 bases from V and 7 bases from J, the junction contained 9 bases not matched to a gene. Germline V gene sequence: CDR1 SGHVS, CDR2 FQNEAQ. CDR3 length equals 15 residues. CDR3 residues: CASTQLAGVNNEQFF. In DNA form, the CDR3 reads TGTGCCAGCACCCAACTAGCGGGAGTGAATAATGAGCAGTTCTTC.

The gene calls are TRBV5-6 and TRBJ1-2; a weak D match, TRBD1 (5 bases). Trimming took off 4 bases at V and 4 bases at J, with 14 bases between the two ends. The CDR3 runs to 14 residues. CDR1 and CDR2 (germline): SGHDT, YYEEEE. The CDR3 nucleotides are TGTGCCAGCAGCCACGGGACCGCGGTCTATGGCTACACCTTC. Translation: CASSHGTAVYGYTF.

This chain uses TRBV6-5 with TRBJ1-6; TRBD1 agrees at 8 bases. The CDR3 has 15 residues. V shed 6 bases, J shed 6 bases, and the junction held 7 bases outside the gene matches. Germline CDR1 MNHEY, CDR2 SVGAGI. CDR3 nucleotides: TGTGCCAGCAGCCTCGGGACAGGAGTTAATTCACCCCTCCACTTT. This codes for CASSLGTGVNSPLHF.

This rearrangement joins TRBV6-4 to TRBJ2-2, with D perhaps TRBD1 or TRBD2 (5 bases each). Germline CDR1 MRHNA, CDR2 SNTAGT. CDR3 length equals 15 residues. The ends were cut back, 0 bases at V and 6 bases at J, with 11 bases in the middle. The CDR3 sequence: CASSDSAGAAGELFF. The CDR3 region has the DNA TGTGCCAGCAGTGACTCCGCCGGGGCGGCCGGGGAGCTGTTTTTT.

V gene TRBV28 combines with J gene TRBJ2-7; TRBD2 matches 16 bases. Germline V gene lookup returns CDR1 MDHEN and CDR2 SYDVKM. The CDR3 spans 16 residues. V was clipped by 8 bases and J by 6 bases; unmatched bases: 10. CDR3 region: CASLGLAGGPRAEQYF. As DNA, the CDR3 is TGTGCCAGCTTGGGACTAGCGGGAGGGCCGCGTGCCGAGCAGTACTTC. The entire variable domain, with the rest obtained from reference TRBV28 and TRBJ2-7, is as follows: DVKVTQSSRYLVKRTGEKVFLECVQDMDHENMFWYRQDPGLGLRLIYFSYDVKMKEKGDIPEGYSVSREKKERFSLILESASTNQTSMYLCASLGLAGGPRAEQYFGPGTRLTVT.

The chain uses TRBV5-1 and TRBJ1-2; 11 bases map to TRBD1. In germline, CDR1 is SGHRS, CDR2 YFSETQ. There are 15 residues in the CDR3. J was trimmed by 8 bases and V by 4 bases; bases with no gene match: 10. CDR3 coding DNA: TGCGCCAGCAGCGCGGGGACAGGGGGACAGGGCGGCTACACCTTC. Encoded protein: CASSAGTGGQGGYTF.

The rearrangement uses TRBV29-1 and TRBJ2-3; no firm D call. This CDR3 comprises 15 residues. Germline values: CDR1 SQVTM, CDR2 ANQGSEA. V lost 6 bases and J lost 4, with 20 bases in between. The CDR3 DNA sequence: TGCAGCGTGGACGCAGGATTAGCAAGGGCAGATACGCAGTATTTT. It yields the protein CSVDAGLARADTQYF.

This clone was picked up one time. The chain recombines TRBV5-6 with TRBJ2-5; no clear D. The end of the DNA is better explained by TRBJ2-7, so the J call may be wrong. The CDR3 covers 14 residues. CDR1 and CDR2 from the germline V gene are SGHDT and YYEEEE. Here the CDR3 reads CASSLAGGNYEQYF. The CDR3 bases are TGTGCCAGCAGCTTGGCCGGTGGGAACTACGAGCAGTACTTC.